The 19 T cell receptor beta chains given below trace back to one sample, sequenced in a study of cytomegalovirus exposure and HLA in healthy donors (dated by TCRdb to about 2017). The library was generated by the immunoSEQ multiplex PCR assay. A mixture of 60 forward primers for TCR Vbeta segments and 13 reverse primers for TCR Jbeta segments was used in the multiplex PCR. The source is immuneACCESS, and TCRdb retained only in-frame sequences with V and J called. Part of the clones is not carried over; for the studies checked, unresolved V genes explain less than half of this, and the remainder is unexplained. Within this sample are 150,000 to 250,000 clones, with around three quarters of them counted one time only. The ten largest clones take up approximately 2.1% of the sample. Sequencing used PBMCs. The receptors stem from a man aged 25-45 years in good health and CMV-seronegative.

This chain links TRBV28 with TRBJ1-3, with D unresolved. From germline, CDR1 is MDHEN and CDR2 SYDVKM. The V end was cut by 6 bases, the J end by 3 bases, with 12 bases between. This CDR3 is built from 14 residues. CDR3 DNA sequence: TGTGCCAGCAGGGACGGACGGGATGGAAACACCATATATTTT. Translating gives CASRDGRDGNTIYF.

The gene calls are TRBV5-6 and TRBJ1-3; unclear D gene. Per the germline V gene, CDR1 is SGHDT and CDR2 is YYEEEE. CDR3 length equals 16 residues. Trimming pared 3 bases from V and 0 bases from J, leaving 13 bases between. The CDR3, as DNA: TGTGCCAGCAGCTCCCTTCAGAGGGACTCTGGAAACACCATATATTTT. Residues: CASSSLQRDSGNTIYF.

A note on this clone: The sample holds other DNA sequences that translate to the same CDR3. The V call is TRBV27, the J call TRBJ2-7, with a tentative D call TRBD1 (5 bases). The V end lost 4 bases, the J end lost 0 bases, and 7 bases lay between the germline ends. The CDR3 has 13 amino acids. From germline, CDR1 is MNHEY and CDR2 SMNVEV (reference sequence). For the CDR3, the DNA is TGTGCCAGCAGTTACAGGAGCTCCTACGAGCAGTACTTC. It yields the protein CASSYRSSYEQYF.

This chain uses TRBV20-1 with TRBJ1-4, with TRBD1 matching over 7 bases. Trimming removed 6 bases from V and 14 bases from J; junction bases left unmatched: 9. The CDR3 totals 11 residues. Germline CDR1 DFQATT, CDR2 SNEGSKA (reference sequence). CDR3 amino acids: CSAGPGQPLFF. The CDR3 DNA sequence: TGCAGTGCCGGTCCGGGACAGCCCCTGTTTTTT.

This clone was seen more than once but under ten times. CDR3 residues: CASSFGQGAAYEQYF. CDR3 in DNA: TGTGCCAGCAGTTTTGGACAGGGGGCCGCCTACGAGCAGTACTTC. J is TRBJ2-7 and V is TRBV6-1, with 11 bases matching TRBD1. CDR1 is MNHNS, CDR2 SASEGT, per germline. Trimming removed 5 bases from V and 2 bases from J; junction bases left unmatched: 5. CDR3 length: 15 amino acids.

V gene TRBV19 combines with J gene TRBJ1-2; 7 nucleotides agree with TRBD1. CDR1 and CDR2 from the germline V gene are LNHDA and SQIVND (reference sequence). The V and J ends lost 5 bases and 7 bases, in that order; junction bases with no gene match: 10. The CDR3 length is 14 residues. CDR3: CASSVGQQVSGYTF. The CDR3 nucleotides are TGTGCCAGTAGTGTGGGACAGCAAGTTAGTGGCTACACCTTC.

The chain carries TRBV18 and TRBJ1-5; 9 bases match TRBD1. Trimming cost V 3 bases and J 2 bases; bases outside gene matches: 11. The CDR3 length is 18 residues. Germline-derived CDR1 and CDR2 are KGHSH and LQKENI. This chain's CDR3 is CASSPAAGQGNRNQPQHF. The CDR3 DNA sequence: TGTGCCAGCTCACCGGCGGCGGGACAGGGTAATCGCAATCAGCCCCAGCATTTT.

V gene TRBV28 combines with J gene TRBJ2-7, with 9 bases matching TRBD1. After removal of 5 bases from V and 1 base from J, the junction contained 6 bases not matched to a gene. There are 15 residues in the CDR3. The germline CDR1 and CDR2 sequences are MDHEN and SYDVKM. The CDR3 coding sequence is TGTGCCAGCAGTCATGTGACAGGGGGGTCCTACGAGCAGTACTTC. Its protein is CASSHVTGGSYEQYF.

V gene TRBV28 combines with J gene TRBJ1-1, with 9 bases aligning to TRBD1. The CDR3 has 15 residues. CDR1 MDHEN and CDR2 SYDVKM come from the germline V gene. The trim removed 6 bases at V and 5 bases at J, leaving 10 bases unmatched. DNA of the CDR3: TGTGCCAGCAGCAGGGACAGGGCTCGTACTACTGAAGCTTTCTTT. Translated, it gives CASSRDRARTTEAFF.

The rearrangement uses TRBV4-1 and TRBJ1-5; D call uncertain. The germline V and J ends were trimmed by 7 bases and 0 bases, with 13 bases remaining between them. This CDR3 is built from 15 residues. Germline lookup yields CDR1 MGHRA and CDR2 YSYEKL. CDR3 DNA sequence: TGCGCCAGCACCCTTTCAGGCTATAGCAATCAGCCCCAGCATTTT. As protein: CASTLSGYSNQPQHF.

This chain joins TRBV15 and TRBJ2-4, with D possibly being TRBD2 (6 bases). Between the trimmed V and J ends, which lost 3 bases and 7 bases, there was a span of 10 bases. Germline-derived CDR1 and CDR2 are LNHNV and YYDKDF (reference sequence). This CDR3 comprises 13 residues. The CDR3 nucleotides are TGTGCCACCAGCAGCCGACGGGGGAACATTCAGTACTTC. It codes for CATSSRRGNIQYF.

The rearrangement uses TRBV5-1 and TRBJ1-1, with unresolved D. V dropped 4 bases and J dropped 3 bases, with 13 bases sitting between them. Germline V gene sequence: CDR1 SGHRS, CDR2 YFSETQ. This CDR3 comprises 14 residues. CDR3 loop: CASSPREGDTEAFF. CDR3 nucleotide sequence: TGCGCCAGCAGCCCCCGGGAGGGTGACACTGAAGCTTTCTTT. The full variable domain, in which reference TRBV5-1 and TRBJ1-1 provide the parts outside the CDR3, is KAGVTQTPRYLIKTRGQQVTLSCSPISGHRSVSWYQQTPGQGLQFLFEYFSETQRNKGNFPGRFSGRQFSNSRSEMNVSTLELGDSALYLCASSPREGDTEAFFGQGTRLTVV.

A single count supports this clone. The chain combines TRBV6-5 with TRBJ2-7, with 8 nucleotides matching TRBD1. Germline V gene lookup returns CDR1 MNHEY and CDR2 SVGAGI. The CDR3 covers 15 residues. V lost 0 bases to trimming and J lost 6 bases; unmatched junction nucleotides: 7. As DNA, the CDR3 is TGTGCCAGCAGTTACTCGACCAGGGGGCTAAGCGAGCAGTACTTC. This sequence encodes CASSYSTRGLSEQYF.

This CDR3 is CASSLAGGTDTQYF. The CDR3 DNA reads as TGTGCCAGCTCGCTAGCGGGAGGGACAGATACGCAGTATTTT. The chain recombines TRBV6-1 with TRBJ2-3; 12 bases line up with TRBD2. The CDR3 has 14 residues. Germline loops: CDR1 MNHNS, CDR2 SASEGT. J lost 3 bases, V lost 8 bases, and 3 bases had no gene match.

This chain links TRBV2 with TRBJ2-7, with 10 bases that match TRBD1. Germline-derived CDR1 and CDR2 are SNHLY and FYNNEI. V was clipped by 10 bases and J by 2 bases; unmatched bases: 11. The CDR3 length is 15 residues. The CDR3 bases are TGTGCCACCGGGGGGGCAGGGACAGGGGCCTACGAGCAGTACTTC. It yields the protein CATGGAGTGAYEQYF.

The rearrangement joins TRBV27 to TRBJ1-2, with D tentatively TRBD1 (5 bases). The V and J ends lost 0 bases and 8 bases respectively, with 22 bases between them. This CDR3 region has 17 residues. CDR1 and CDR2 (germline): MNHEY, SMNVEV (reference sequence). CDR3 amino acids: CASSLSGVLAWAEGYTF. The CDR3, as DNA: TGTGCCAGCAGTTTATCAGGGGTTCTCGCGTGGGCGGAGGGCTACACCTTC.

Points on this clone: A junction end diverges from the germline sequence, so it may reflect a read error. The chain uses TRBV28 and TRBJ1-6, with TRBD1 matching over 8 bases. The CDR3 spans 14 residues. Per the germline V gene, CDR1 is MDHEN and CDR2 is SYDVKM. CDR3 sequence reads: CASRLSGGGSPLHF. CDR3 DNA: TGTGCCAGCAGATTATCAGGGGGCGGTTCACCCCTCCACTTT.

J is TRBJ2-2 and V is TRBV5-1, with a tentative D call TRBD1 (6 bases). Trimming removed 1 base at V and 0 bases at J, with 7 bases between. Germline V CDR1 and CDR2: SGHRS, YFSETQ. This CDR3 region has 15 residues. CDR3 sequence (DNA): TGCGCCAGCAGCTTGACAGGGTCGAACACCGGGGAGCTGTTTTTT. Translating it yields CASSLTGSNTGELFF.

This clone was recorded only once. The chain has TRBV18 and TRBJ2-5, with 12 positions matching TRBD2. The CDR3 contains 15 residues. After removal of 3 bases from V and 4 bases from J, the junction contained 3 bases not matched to a gene. The germline CDR1 and CDR2 sequences are KGHSH and LQKENI. The CDR3 sequence is CASSPAGLAGETQYF. The CDR3 bases are TGTGCCAGCTCACCTGCGGGACTAGCGGGAGAGACCCAGTACTTC. Full variable domain (missing parts from reference TRBV18 and TRBJ2-5): NAGVMQNPRHLVRRRGQEARLRCSPMKGHSHVYWYRQLPEEGLKFMVYLQKENIIDESGMPKERFSAEFPKEGPSILRIQQVVRGDSAAYFCASSPAGLAGETQYFGPGTRLLVL.